Below are 16 T cell receptor beta chains sequenced from a single sample in a study of T-cell memory formation after mild COVID-19. TCRdb itself ran the 5' RACE reads through MiXCR, one entry per CDR3 protein. The sample carries around 200,000 distinct CDR3 sequences, 10% to 13% recorded once. The source material was PBMCs or a T cell subset sorted from them (not recorded which). The receptors derive from a man between 18 and 35 years old who had mild COVID-19 (a few samples of this study predate the infection). Cell type and time point are not known.

The chain links TRBV24-1 to TRBJ2-3; a weak D match, TRBD2 (7 bases). Germline CDR1 KGHDR, CDR2 SFDVKD. Trimming removed 3 bases at V and 3 bases at J, with 15 bases between. This CDR3 has 16 residues. The CDR3 DNA reads as TGTGCCACCAGTGATCCACGGACTAGGGGGACAGATACGCAGTATTTT. The encoded protein is CATSDPRTRGTDTQYF.

This clonotype has at least ten counts. The gene calls are TRBV5-5 and TRBJ2-7; 9 bases map to TRBD1. The trim removed 4 bases at V and 3 bases at J, leaving 8 bases unmatched. This CDR3 is 15 amino acids long. Per the germline V gene, CDR1 is SGHKS and CDR2 is YYEKEE (reference sequence). The CDR3 nucleotides read TGTGCCAGCAGCCCCGGGACAGGGCCTTTCTACGAGCAGTACGTC. The encoded protein is CASSPGTGPFYEQYV.

V usage is TRBV19 and J usage is TRBJ1-2, with D unclear. Germline CDR1 and CDR2: LNHDA and SQIVND (reference sequence). This CDR3 has 13 residues. Trimming took 3 bases from V and 4 from J, leaving 9 bases between them. The CDR3, as DNA: TGTGCCAGTAGTATCTGGGGTAGCTATGGCTACACCTTC. Translation gives CASSIWGSYGYTF.

A few counts support this clonotype. The rearrangement links TRBV12-3 or TRBV12-4 to TRBJ1-4; 8 nucleotides line up with TRBD1. V dropped 5 bases and J dropped 4; count of bases not matched to a gene: 6. CDR3 length: 15 residues. This CDR3 reads CASSQHRGINEKLFF. The CDR3 DNA sequence: TGTGCCAGCAGTCAGCACAGGGGGATTAATGAAAAACTGTTTTTT.

This clonotype was recorded a few times. V usage is TRBV9 and J usage is TRBJ2-1; D is unresolved. Germline values: CDR1 SGDLS, CDR2 YYNGEE. Trimming removed 0 bases at V and 2 bases at J, with 6 bases between. This CDR3 has 14 residues. The CDR3 DNA sequence: TGTGCCAGCAGCGTAGGGGGAACCTACAATGAGCAGTTCTTC. Amino acid sequence: CASSVGGTYNEQFF.

This clonotype was found many times. This chain links TRBV5-1 with TRBJ1-1, with a weak D call TRBD1 (6 bases). Per the germline V gene, CDR1 is SGHRS and CDR2 is YFSETQ. The V end lost 1 base, the J end lost 1 base, and 11 bases lay between the germline ends. This CDR3 spans 15 amino acids. CDR3 residues: CASSLRSGANTEAFF. The CDR3 DNA follows: TGCGCCAGCAGCTTGCGGTCGGGGGCGAACACTGAAGCTTTCTTT.

The rearrangement links TRBV5-1 to TRBJ2-3, with 9 bases that match TRBD2. This CDR3 region has 18 residues. The germline CDR1 and CDR2 sequences are SGHRS and YFSETQ. Trimming cost V 1 base and J 5 bases; bases outside gene matches: 14. This chain's CDR3 is CASSLRPLGGGAGDTQYF. Written as DNA, the CDR3 is TGCGCCAGCAGCTTGAGACCGCTGGGCGGGGGGGCTGGAGATACGCAGTATTTT.

The DNA for the CDR3 is TGCGCCAGCAGCCAAGAGACAGGGGGCGAGGCGACCCAGTACTTC. Amino acid sequence: CASSQETGGEATQYF. The chain is built from TRBV4-3 and TRBJ2-5, with 10 bases fitting TRBD1. The CDR3 is 15 residues long. The J segment lost 7 bases and the V segment lost 0 bases, leaving 5 bases of the junction unmatched. Germline V lookup: CDR1 LGHNA, CDR2 YSLEER.

V gene TRBV5-4 combines with J gene TRBJ2-5, with TRBD2 as a possible D gene (5 bases). V lost 5 bases to trimming and J lost 3 bases, with 11 bases between them. The V gene's germline CDR1 is SGHNT and CDR2 YYREEE (reference sequence). The CDR3 totals 13 residues. The CDR3 nucleotides read TGTGCCAGCAGTTCGGGAACCGAAGAGACCCAGTACTTC. This gives the protein CASSSGTEETQYF.

The chain couples TRBV19 to TRBJ2-2; unclear D gene. CDR3 length: 14 amino acids. Trimming removed 2 bases at V and 4 bases at J, with 8 bases between. Germline V gene data show CDR1 as LNHDA and CDR2 as SQIVND (reference sequence). The CDR3 nucleotides read TGTGCCAGTAGTATAATGCCGAGCACCGGGGAGCTGTTTTTT. This codes for CASSIMPSTGELFF.

This chain uses TRBV20-1 with TRBJ1-5, with TRBD1 identical over 10 bases. Germline V CDR1 and CDR2: DFQATT, SNEGSKA (reference sequence). CDR3 length: 14 residues. V dropped 5 bases and J dropped 7; count of bases not matched to a gene: 8. In nucleotides, the CDR3 is TGCAGTGCTTGCGGACAGGGGGGGAGGCAGCCCCAGCATTTT. Protein sequence: CSACGQGGRQPQHF.

This clonotype was seen ten or more times. This chain connects TRBV7-2 to TRBJ2-4, with TRBD1 matching over 9 bases. This CDR3 has 15 amino acids. V shed 5 bases, J shed 6 bases, and the junction held 8 bases outside the gene matches. CDR1 is SGHTA and CDR2 is FQGNSA in the germline V gene. The CDR3 here is CASSNPTGGLNIQYF. The CDR3 DNA reads as TGTGCCAGCAGCAACCCGACAGGGGGATTAAACATTCAGTACTTC.

The genes are TRBV7-2 and TRBJ2-1, with 10 bases lining up with TRBD1. V was clipped by 3 bases and J by 6 bases; unmatched bases: 2. Germline CDR1 reads SGHTA; CDR2 reads FQGNSA. CDR3 length: 14 residues. The chain's CDR3 is CASSFRTGGNEQFF. The DNA for the CDR3 is TGTGCCAGCAGCTTCCGGACAGGGGGCAATGAGCAGTTCTTC.

The chain recombines TRBV19 with TRBJ2-3; D may be TRBD1 (5 bases). Per the germline V gene, CDR1 is LNHDA and CDR2 is SQIVND (reference sequence). V was clipped by 9 bases and J by 5 bases, with 9 bases between them. The CDR3 is 11 residues long. CDR3 region: CASRQLDTQYF. CDR3 DNA: TGTGCCAGCAGACAGCTAGATACGCAGTATTTT. The full variable domain, in which reference TRBV19 and TRBJ2-3 provide the parts outside the CDR3, is DGGITQSPKYLFRKEGQNVTLSCEQNLNHDAMYWYRQDPGQGLRLIYYSQIVNDFQKGDIAEGYSVSREKKESFPLTVTSAQKNPTAFYLCASRQLDTQYFGPGTRLTVL.

The sample holds a few counts of this clonotype. The rearrangement uses TRBV12-3 or TRBV12-4 and TRBJ2-5; D is ambiguous. The CDR3 is 13 amino acids. V was pared by 7 bases and J by 5 bases, with 14 bases between. The CDR3 protein is CASIRSVGETQYF. The CDR3 DNA reads TGTGCCAGCATCCGGTCGGTTGGGGAGACCCAGTACTTC.

The chain is built from TRBV18 and TRBJ1-1, with 7 nucleotides matching TRBD1. The CDR3 sequence is 17 residues long. Germline loops: CDR1 KGHSH, CDR2 LQKENI. The V segment lost 1 base and the J segment 4 bases; nucleotides outside the gene matches: 12. CDR3 sequence (DNA): TGTGCCAGCTCACCACGAATAGAACAGGGGTCAAGCACTGAAGCTTTCTTT. This translates into CASSPRIEQGSSTEAFF.